The 5 T cell receptor beta chains listed next were all sequenced from one sample in a study of T cells in Graves' hyperthyroidism and ophthalmopathy. Template material for amplifying TCR beta CDR3 regions consisted of RNA transcripts. HTBI primers were employed in a first-round RT-PCR of the TCR CDR3. TCRdb reanalysed the multiplex PCR reads using MiXCR and keeps one entry per CDR3 protein. The table has about 290,000 distinct CDR3 sequences, approximately 15% seen once. What was sequenced was blood. The receptors here all came from a woman in her sixties or seventies with Graves' ophthalmopathy.

At least ten counts were recorded for this clonotype. V and J are TRBV7-2 and TRBJ2-3, with 9 bases that match TRBD2. Germline values: CDR1 SGHTA, CDR2 FQGNSA. The V and J ends lost 1 base and 5 bases, in that order; junction bases with no gene match: 13. The CDR3 has 18 amino acids. CDR3 sequence reads: CASSLDPTGSGRRDTQYF. Here the CDR3 DNA reads TGTGCCAGCAGCTTAGACCCCACGGGTAGCGGGAGAAGAGATACGCAGTATTTT. The full variable domain, with the rest looked up from reference TRBV7-2 and TRBJ2-3, is GAGVSQSPSNKVTEKGKDVELRCDPISGHTALYWYRQSLGQGLEFLIYFQGNSAPDKSGLPSDRFSAERTGGSVSTLTIQRTQQEDSAVYLCASSLDPTGSGRRDTQYFGPGTRLTVL.

DNA of the CDR3: TGTGCCACCAGCCTTAGGCGGGGGAGCACTGAAGCTTTCTTT. Encoded protein: CATSLRRGSTEAFF. This chain joins TRBV15 and TRBJ1-1, with D possibly being TRBD1 (5 bases). The germline V and J ends were trimmed by 5 bases and 4 bases, with 14 bases remaining between them. This CDR3 region has 14 residues. Per germline, CDR1 LNHNV and CDR2 YYDKDF (reference sequence).

This clonotype was seen repeatedly, ten times or more. The V and J genes are TRBV7-6 and TRBJ2-1, with 10 bases that match TRBD2. V was clipped by 1 base and J by 0 bases; unmatched bases: 3. CDR1 SGHVS and CDR2 FNYEAQ come from the germline V gene. The length of the CDR3 is 17 residues. The CDR3 is CASSLGLAGSSYNEQFF. CDR3 DNA sequence: TGTGCCAGCAGCTTAGGACTAGCGGGCAGCTCCTACAATGAGCAGTTCTTC.

This clonotype was seen more than once but under ten times. This chain uses TRBV18 with TRBJ2-2; D uncertain. CDR1 is KGHSH, CDR2 LQKENI, per germline. CDR3 length: 13 amino acids. V shed 2 bases and J shed 7 bases, with 8 bases lying between them. For the CDR3, the DNA is TGTGCCAGCTCACCAGAGGCGATCGGGGAGCTGTTTTTT. Its protein product is CASSPEAIGELFF.

This clonotype showed up just a few times. The chain joins TRBV5-1 to TRBJ1-1, with TRBD1 as a possible D gene (5 bases). The V gene's germline CDR1 is SGHRS and CDR2 YFSETQ. Trimming cost V 0 bases and J 8 bases, with 11 bases left between them. The CDR3 runs to 13 residues. The chain's CDR3 is CASSLAGGNEAFF. CDR3 coding DNA: TGCGCCAGCAGCTTGGCCGGGGGGAACGAAGCTTTCTTT.